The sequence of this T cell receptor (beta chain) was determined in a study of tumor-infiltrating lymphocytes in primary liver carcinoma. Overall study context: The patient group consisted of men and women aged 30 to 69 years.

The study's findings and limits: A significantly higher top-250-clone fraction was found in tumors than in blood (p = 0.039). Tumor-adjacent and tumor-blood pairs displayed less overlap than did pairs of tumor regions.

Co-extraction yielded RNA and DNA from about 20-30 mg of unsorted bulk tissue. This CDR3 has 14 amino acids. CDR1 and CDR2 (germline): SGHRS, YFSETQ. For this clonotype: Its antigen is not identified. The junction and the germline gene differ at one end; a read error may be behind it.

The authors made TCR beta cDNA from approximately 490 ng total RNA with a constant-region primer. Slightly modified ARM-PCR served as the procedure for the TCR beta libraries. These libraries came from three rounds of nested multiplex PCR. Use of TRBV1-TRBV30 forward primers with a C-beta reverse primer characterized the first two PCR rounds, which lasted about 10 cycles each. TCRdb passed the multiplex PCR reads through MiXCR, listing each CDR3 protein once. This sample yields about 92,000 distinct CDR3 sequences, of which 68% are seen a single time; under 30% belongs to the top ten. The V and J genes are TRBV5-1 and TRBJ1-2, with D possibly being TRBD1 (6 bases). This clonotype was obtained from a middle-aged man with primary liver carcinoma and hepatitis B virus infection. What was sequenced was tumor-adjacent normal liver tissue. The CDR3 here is CTSNLEGDNYGYTF. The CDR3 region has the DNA TGCACCAGCAACTTGGAGGGGGATAACTATGGCTACACCTTC.